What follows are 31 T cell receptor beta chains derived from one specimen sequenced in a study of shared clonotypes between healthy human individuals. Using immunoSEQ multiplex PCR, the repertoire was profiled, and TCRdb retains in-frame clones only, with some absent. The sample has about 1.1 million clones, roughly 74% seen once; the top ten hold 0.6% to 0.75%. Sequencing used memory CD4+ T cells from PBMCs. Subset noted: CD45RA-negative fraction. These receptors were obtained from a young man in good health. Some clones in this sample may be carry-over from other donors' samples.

CDR3 region: CASSLPGVGEQYF. The CDR3 bases are TGTGCCAGCAGTTTACCAGGGGTGGGCGAGCAGTACTTC. The V and J genes are TRBV28 and TRBJ2-7; D might be TRBD1 (6 bases). V was trimmed by 2 bases and J by 6 bases, leaving 11 bases between them. The germline gives CDR1 MDHEN, CDR2 SYDVKM. This CDR3 has 13 amino acids.

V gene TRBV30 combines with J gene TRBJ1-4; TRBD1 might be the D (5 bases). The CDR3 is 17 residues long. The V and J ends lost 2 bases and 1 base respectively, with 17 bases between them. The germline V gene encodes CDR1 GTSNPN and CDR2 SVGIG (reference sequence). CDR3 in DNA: TGTGCCTGGAGTACTTGGGGGGGAGCCTTAACTAATGAAAAACTGTTTTTT. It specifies CAWSTWGGALTNEKLFF.

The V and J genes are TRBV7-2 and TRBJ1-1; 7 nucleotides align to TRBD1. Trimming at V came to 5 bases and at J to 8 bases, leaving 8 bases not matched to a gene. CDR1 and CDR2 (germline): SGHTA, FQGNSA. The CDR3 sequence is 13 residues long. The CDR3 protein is CASSPTGAREAFF. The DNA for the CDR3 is TGTGCCAGCAGCCCTACAGGGGCCCGGGAAGCTTTCTTT. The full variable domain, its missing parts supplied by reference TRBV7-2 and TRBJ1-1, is GAGVSQSPSNKVTEKGKDVELRCDPISGHTALYWYRQSLGQGLEFLIYFQGNSAPDKSGLPSDRFSAERTGGSVSTLTIQRTQQEDSAVYLCASSPTGAREAFFGQGTRLTVV.

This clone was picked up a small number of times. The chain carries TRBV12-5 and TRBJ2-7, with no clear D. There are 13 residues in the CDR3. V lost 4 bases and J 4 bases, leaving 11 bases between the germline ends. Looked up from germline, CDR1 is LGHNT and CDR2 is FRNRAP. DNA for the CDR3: TGTGCTAGTGGTTATTTCCGGATTTACGAGCAGTACTTC. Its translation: CASGYFRIYEQYF. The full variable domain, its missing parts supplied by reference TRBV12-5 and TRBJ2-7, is DARVTQTPRHKVTEMGQEVTMRCQPILGHNTVFWYRQTMMQGLELLAYFRNRAPLDDSGMPKDRFSAEMPDATLATLKIQPSEPRDSAVYFCASGYFRIYEQYFGPGTRLTVT.

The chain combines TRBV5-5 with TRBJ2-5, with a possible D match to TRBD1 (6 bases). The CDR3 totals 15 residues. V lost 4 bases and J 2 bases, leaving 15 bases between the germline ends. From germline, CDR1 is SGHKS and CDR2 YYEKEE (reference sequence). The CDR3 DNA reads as TGTGCCAGCAGCCCGCAACCAGGGGCGCAAGAGACCCAGTACTTC. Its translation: CASSPQPGAQETQYF.

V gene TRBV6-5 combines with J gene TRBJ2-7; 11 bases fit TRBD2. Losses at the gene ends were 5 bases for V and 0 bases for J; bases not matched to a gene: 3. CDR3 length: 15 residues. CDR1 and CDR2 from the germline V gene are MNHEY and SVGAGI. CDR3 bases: TGTGCCAGCAGTCAAACTAGCGGGAGCTCCTACGAGCAGTACTTC. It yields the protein CASSQTSGSSYEQYF.

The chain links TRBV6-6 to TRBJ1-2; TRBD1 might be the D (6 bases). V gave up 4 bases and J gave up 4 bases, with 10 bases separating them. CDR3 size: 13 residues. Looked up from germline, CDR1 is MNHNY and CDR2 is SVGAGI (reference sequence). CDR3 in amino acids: CASSLQGIYGYTF. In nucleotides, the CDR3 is TGTGCCAGCAGTTTACAGGGTATCTATGGCTACACCTTC.

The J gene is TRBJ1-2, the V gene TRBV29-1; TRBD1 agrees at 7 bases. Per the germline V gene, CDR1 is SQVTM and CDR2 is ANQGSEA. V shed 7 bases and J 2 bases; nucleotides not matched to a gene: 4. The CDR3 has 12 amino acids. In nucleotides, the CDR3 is TGCAGCGGGAAGACAGGGAACTATGGCTACACCTTC. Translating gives CSGKTGNYGYTF. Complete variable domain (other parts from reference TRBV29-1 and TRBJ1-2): SAVISQKPSRDICQRGTSLTIQCQVDSQVTMMFWYRQQPGQSLTLIATANQGSEATYESGFVIDKFPISRPNLTFSTLTVSNMSPEDSSIYLCSGKTGNYGYTFGSGTRLTVV.

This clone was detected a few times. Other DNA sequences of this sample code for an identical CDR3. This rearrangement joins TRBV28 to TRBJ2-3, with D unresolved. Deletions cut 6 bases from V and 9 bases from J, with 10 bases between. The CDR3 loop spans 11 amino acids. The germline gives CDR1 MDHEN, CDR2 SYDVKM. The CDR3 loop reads CASSSTDTQYF. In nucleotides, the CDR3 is TGTGCCAGCAGCTCCACGGACACGCAGTATTTT.

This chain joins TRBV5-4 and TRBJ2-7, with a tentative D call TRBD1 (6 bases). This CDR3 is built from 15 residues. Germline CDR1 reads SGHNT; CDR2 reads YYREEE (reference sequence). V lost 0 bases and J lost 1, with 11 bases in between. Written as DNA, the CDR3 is TGTGCCAGCAGCTTGGGTTTACAGGGATCCTACGAGCAGTACTTC. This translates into CASSLGLQGSYEQYF.

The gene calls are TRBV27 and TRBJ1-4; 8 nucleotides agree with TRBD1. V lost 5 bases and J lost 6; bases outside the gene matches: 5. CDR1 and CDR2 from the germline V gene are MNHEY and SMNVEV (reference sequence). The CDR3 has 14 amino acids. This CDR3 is CASSHRGGDEKLFF. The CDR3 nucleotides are TGTGCCAGCAGTCACAGGGGGGGTGATGAAAAACTGTTTTTT. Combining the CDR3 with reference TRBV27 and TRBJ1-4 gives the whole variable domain EAQVTQNPRYLITVTGKKLTVTCSQNMNHEYMSWYRQDPGLGLRQIYYSMNVEVTDKGDVPEGYKVSRKEKRNFPLILESPSPNQTSLYFCASSHRGGDEKLFFGSGTQLSVL.

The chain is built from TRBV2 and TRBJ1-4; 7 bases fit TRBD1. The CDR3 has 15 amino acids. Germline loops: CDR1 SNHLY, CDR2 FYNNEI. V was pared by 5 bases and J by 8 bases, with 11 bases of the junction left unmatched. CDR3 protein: CASSPGQVEGEKLFF. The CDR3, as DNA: TGTGCCAGCAGTCCAGGACAGGTGGAAGGGGAAAAACTGTTTTTT.

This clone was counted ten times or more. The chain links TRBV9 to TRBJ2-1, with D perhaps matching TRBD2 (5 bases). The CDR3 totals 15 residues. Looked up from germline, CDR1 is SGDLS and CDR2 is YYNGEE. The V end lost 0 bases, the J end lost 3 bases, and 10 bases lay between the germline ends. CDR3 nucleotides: TGTGCCAGCAGCGTAGTGGGGAGAAACTACAATGAGCAGTTCTTC. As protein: CASSVVGRNYNEQFF. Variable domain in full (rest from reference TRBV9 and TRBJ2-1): DSGVTQTPKHLITATGQRVTLRCSPRSGDLSVYWYQQSLDQGLQFLIQYYNGEERAKGNILERFSAQQFPDLHSELNLSSLELGDSALYFCASSVVGRNYNEQFFGPGTRLTVL.

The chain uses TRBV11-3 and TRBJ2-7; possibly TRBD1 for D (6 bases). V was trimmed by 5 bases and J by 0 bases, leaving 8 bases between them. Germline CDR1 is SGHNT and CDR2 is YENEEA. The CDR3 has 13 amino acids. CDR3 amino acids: CASSRTVSYEQYF. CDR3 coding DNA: TGTGCCAGCAGCAGGACAGTCTCCTACGAGCAGTACTTC.

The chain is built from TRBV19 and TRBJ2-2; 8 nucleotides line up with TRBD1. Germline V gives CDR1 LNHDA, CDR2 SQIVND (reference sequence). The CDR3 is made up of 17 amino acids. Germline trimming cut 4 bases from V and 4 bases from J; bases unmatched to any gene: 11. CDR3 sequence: CASSTLSRTGLTGELFF. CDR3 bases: TGTGCCAGTAGTACACTATCCCGGACAGGGCTCACCGGGGAGCTGTTTTTT.

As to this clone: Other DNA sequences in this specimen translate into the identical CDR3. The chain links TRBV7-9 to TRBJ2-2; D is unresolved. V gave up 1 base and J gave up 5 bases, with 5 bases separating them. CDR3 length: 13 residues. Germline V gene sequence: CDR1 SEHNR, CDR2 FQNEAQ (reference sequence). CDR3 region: CASSLGGTGELFF. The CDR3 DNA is TGTGCCAGCAGCTTAGGTGGAACCGGGGAGCTGTTTTTT.

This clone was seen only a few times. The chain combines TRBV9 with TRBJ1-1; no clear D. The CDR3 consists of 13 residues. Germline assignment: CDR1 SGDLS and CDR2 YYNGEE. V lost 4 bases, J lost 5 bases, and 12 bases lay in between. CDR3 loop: CASSPAMWTEAFF. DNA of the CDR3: TGTGCCAGCAGCCCAGCGATGTGGACTGAAGCTTTCTTT.

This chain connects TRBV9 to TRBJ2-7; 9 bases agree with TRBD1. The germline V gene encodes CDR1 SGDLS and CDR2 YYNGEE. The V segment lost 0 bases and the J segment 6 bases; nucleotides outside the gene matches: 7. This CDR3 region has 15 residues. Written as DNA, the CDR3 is TGTGCCAGCAGCGTAGGGGACAGGGACCTAGGCGAGCAGTACTTC. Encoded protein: CASSVGDRDLGEQYF.

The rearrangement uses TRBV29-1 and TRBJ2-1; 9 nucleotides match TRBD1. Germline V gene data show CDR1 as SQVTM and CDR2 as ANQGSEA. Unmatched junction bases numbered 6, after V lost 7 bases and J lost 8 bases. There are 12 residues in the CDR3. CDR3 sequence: CSATGQGDEQFF. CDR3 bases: TGCAGCGCTACGGGACAGGGAGATGAGCAGTTCTTC.

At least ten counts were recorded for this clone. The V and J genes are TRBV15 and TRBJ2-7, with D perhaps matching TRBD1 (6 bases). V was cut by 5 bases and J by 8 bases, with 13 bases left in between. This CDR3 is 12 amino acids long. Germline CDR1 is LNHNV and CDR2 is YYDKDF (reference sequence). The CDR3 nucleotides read TGTGCCACCAGCTCGAATACAGGGAAGCAGTACTTC. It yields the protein CATSSNTGKQYF.

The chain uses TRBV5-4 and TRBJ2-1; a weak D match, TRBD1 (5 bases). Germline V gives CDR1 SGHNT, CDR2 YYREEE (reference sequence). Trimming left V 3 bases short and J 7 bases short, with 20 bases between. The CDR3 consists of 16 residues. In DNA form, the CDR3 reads TGTGCCAGCAGCTCTTCGACCACCAAAGGGGTTAATGAGCAGTTCTTC. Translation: CASSSSTTKGVNEQFF.

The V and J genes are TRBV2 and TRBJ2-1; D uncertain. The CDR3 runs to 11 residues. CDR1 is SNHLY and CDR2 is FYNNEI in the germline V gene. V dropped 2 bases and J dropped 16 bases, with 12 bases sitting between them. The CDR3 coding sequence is TGTGCCAGCAGTGAACTTCAGGTTCCTTTCTTC. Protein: CASSELQVPFF.

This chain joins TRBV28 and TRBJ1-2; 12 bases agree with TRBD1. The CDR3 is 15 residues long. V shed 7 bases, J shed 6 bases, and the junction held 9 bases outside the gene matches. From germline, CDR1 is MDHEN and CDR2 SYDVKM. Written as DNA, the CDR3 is TGTGCCAGCAAAACACCGGGACAGGGGGCGCATGGCTACACCTTC. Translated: CASKTPGQGAHGYTF.

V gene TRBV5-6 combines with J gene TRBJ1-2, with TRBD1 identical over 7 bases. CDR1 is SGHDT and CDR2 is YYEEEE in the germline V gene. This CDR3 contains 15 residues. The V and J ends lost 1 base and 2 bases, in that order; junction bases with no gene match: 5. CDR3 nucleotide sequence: TGTGCCAGCAGCTTGCGAGGGGGCGCGAACTATGGCTACACCTTC. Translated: CASSLRGGANYGYTF.

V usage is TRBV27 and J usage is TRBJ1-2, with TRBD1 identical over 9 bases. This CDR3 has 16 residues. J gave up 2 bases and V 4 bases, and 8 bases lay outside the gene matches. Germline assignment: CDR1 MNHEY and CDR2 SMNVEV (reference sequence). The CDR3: CASSSPRGQGNYGYTF. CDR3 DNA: TGTGCCAGCAGTTCCCCCCGGGGACAGGGAAACTATGGCTACACCTTC.

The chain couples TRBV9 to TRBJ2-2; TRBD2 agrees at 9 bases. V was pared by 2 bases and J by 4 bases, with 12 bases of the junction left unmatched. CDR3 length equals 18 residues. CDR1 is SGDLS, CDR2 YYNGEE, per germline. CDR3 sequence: CASSVGPLAGASTGELFF. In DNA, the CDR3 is TGTGCCAGCAGCGTGGGACCCTTAGCGGGAGCTTCCACCGGGGAGCTGTTTTTT.

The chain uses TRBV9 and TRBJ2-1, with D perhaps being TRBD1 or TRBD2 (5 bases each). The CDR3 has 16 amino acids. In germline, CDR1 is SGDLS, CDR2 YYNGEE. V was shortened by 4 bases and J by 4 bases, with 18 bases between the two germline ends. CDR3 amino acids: CASSPRPGTLYNEQFF. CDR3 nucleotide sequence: TGTGCCAGCAGCCCGCGGCCAGGGACCCTTTACAATGAGCAGTTCTTC.

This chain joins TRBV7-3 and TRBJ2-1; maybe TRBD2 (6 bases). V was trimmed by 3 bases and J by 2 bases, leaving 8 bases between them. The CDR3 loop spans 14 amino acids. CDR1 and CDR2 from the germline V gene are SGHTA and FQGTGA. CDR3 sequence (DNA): TGTGCCAGCAGCTTTAGCGGAACCTACAATGAGCAGTTCTTC. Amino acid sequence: CASSFSGTYNEQFF.

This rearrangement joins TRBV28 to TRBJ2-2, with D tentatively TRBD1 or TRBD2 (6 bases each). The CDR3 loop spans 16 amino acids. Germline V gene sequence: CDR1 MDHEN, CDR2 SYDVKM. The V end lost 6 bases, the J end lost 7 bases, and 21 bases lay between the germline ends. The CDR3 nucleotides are TGTGCCAGCAGACCCCGGGGGCCGGGTCAAGGCGGGGAGCTGTTTTTT. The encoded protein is CASRPRGPGQGGELFF.

This chain's CDR3 is CASSRGREYGYTF. The CDR3 DNA reads TGTGCCAGCAGCCGAGGACGAGAGTATGGCTACACCTTC. V gene TRBV7-2 combines with J gene TRBJ1-2; D gene unclear. The CDR3 contains 13 residues. Between the trimmed V and J ends, which lost 5 bases and 5 bases, there was a span of 12 bases. CDR1 is SGHTA and CDR2 is FQGNSA in the germline V gene. The entire variable domain, with the rest obtained from reference TRBV7-2 and TRBJ1-2, is as follows: GAGVSQSPSNKVTEKGKDVELRCDPISGHTALYWYRQSLGQGLEFLIYFQGNSAPDKSGLPSDRFSAERTGGSVSTLTIQRTQQEDSAVYLCASSRGREYGYTFGSGTRLTVV.

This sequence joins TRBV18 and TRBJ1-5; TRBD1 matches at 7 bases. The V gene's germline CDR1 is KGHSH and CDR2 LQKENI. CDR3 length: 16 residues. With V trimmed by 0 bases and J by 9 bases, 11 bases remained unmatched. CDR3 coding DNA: TGTGCCAGCTCACCACCGACAGGGATTGTCCCTCGGCCCCAGCATTTT. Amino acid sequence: CASSPPTGIVPRPQHF.